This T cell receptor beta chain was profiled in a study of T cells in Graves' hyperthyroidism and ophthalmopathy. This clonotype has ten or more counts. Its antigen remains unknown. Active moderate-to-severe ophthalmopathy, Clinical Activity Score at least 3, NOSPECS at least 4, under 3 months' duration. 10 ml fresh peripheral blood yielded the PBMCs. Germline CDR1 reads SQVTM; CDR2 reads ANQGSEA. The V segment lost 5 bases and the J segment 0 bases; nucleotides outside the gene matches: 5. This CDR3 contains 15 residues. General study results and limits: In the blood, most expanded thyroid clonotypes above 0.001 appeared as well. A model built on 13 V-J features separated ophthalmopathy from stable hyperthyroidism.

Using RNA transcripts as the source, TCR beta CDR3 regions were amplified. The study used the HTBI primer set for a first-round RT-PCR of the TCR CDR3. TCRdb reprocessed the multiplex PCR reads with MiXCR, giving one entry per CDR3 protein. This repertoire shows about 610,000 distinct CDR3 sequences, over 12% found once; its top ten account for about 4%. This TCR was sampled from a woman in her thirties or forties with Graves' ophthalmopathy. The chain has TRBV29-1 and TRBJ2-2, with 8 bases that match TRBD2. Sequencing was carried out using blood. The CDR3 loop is CSVPGGPSNTGELFF. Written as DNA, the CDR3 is TGCAGCGTTCCGGGGGGGCCCTCGAACACCGGGGAGCTGTTTTTT.